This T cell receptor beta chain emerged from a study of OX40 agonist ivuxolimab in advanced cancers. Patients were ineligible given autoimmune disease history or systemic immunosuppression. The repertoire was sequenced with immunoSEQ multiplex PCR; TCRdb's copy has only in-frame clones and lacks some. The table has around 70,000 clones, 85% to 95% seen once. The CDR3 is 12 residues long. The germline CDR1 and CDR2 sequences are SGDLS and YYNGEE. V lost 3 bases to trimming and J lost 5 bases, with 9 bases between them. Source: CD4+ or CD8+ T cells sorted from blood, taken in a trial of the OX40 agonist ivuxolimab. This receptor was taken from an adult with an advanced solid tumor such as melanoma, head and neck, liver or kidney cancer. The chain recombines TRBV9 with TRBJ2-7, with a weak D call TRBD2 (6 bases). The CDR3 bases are TGTGCCAGCAGCGACGGGGGAGACGAGCAGTACTTC. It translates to CASSDGGDEQYF. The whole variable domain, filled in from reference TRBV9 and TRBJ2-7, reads DSGVTQTPKHLITATGQRVTLRCSPRSGDLSVYWYQQSLDQGLQFLIQYYNGEERAKGNILERFSAQQFPDLHSELNLSSLELGDSALYFCASSDGGDEQYFGPGTRLTVT.